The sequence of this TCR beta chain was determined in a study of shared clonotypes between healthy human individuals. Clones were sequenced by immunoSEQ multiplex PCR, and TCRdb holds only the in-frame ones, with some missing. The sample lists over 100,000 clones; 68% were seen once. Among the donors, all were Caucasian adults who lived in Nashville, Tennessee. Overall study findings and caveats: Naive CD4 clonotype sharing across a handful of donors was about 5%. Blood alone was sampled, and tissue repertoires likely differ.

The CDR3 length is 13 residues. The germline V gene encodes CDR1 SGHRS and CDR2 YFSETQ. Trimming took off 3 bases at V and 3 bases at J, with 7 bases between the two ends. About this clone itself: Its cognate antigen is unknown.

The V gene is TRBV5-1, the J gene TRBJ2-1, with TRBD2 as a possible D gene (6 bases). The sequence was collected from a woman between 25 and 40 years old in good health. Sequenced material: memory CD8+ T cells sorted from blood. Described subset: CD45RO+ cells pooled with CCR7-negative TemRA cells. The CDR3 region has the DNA TGCGCCAGCAGCTCGGGGGACTACAATGAGCAGTTCTTC. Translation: CASSSGDYNEQFF.